A single sample is the source of the 24 T cell receptor beta chains below, sequenced in a study of blood T cell repertoires in COVID-19. Data came from immunoSEQ multiplex PCR; TCRdb stores just in-frame clones and leaves some out. The sample has about 72,000 clones; 75% to 90% are singletons. The sample taken for sequencing was peripheral blood. These receptors all come from a woman of 80 years or more with active or convalescent COVID-19.

This clone appeared a few times. The V and J genes are TRBV30 and TRBJ2-3, with D possibly being TRBD2 (7 bases). Germline values: CDR1 GTSNPN, CDR2 SVGIG (reference sequence). This CDR3 is 17 amino acids long. The V end was cut by 1 base, the J end by 3 bases, with 20 bases between. The CDR3 sequence is CAWSDYISGGGTDTQYF. CDR3 bases: TGTGCCTGGAGTGACTATATCTCGGGGGGCGGGACAGATACGCAGTATTTT.

V is TRBV11-1 and J is TRBJ1-6; perhaps TRBD1 as D (6 bases). This CDR3 contains 15 residues. V lost 6 bases and J lost 6, with 15 bases in between. CDR1 is SGHAT, CDR2 FQDESV, per germline (reference sequence). Here the CDR3 DNA reads TGTGCCAGCAGGGGGACAACGGGAATTAATTCACCCCTCCACTTT. It codes for CASRGTTGINSPLHF.

This chain uses TRBV7-8 with TRBJ1-4, with D uncertain. The germline gives CDR1 SGHVS, CDR2 FQNEAQ. The CDR3 covers 12 residues. V shed 5 bases and J shed 2 bases, with 3 bases lying between them. CDR3 protein: CASSPTNEKLFF. DNA of the CDR3: TGTGCCAGCAGCCCTACTAATGAAAAACTGTTTTTT.

V usage is TRBV4-3 and J usage is TRBJ1-5; D may be TRBD1 (6 bases). The CDR3 contains 17 residues. V was shortened by 0 bases and J by 1 base, with 13 bases between the two germline ends. The germline CDR1 and CDR2 sequences are LGHNA and YSLEER. In DNA, the CDR3 is TGCGCCAGCAGCCAAGATGGCAGGGGTTCGAGCAATCAGCCCCAGCATTTT. Amino acid sequence: CASSQDGRGSSNQPQHF.

The gene calls are TRBV28 and TRBJ2-3; possible D gene TRBD1, 6 bases. The CDR3 length is 14 residues. V gave up 4 bases and J gave up 6 bases, with 14 bases separating them. CDR1 is MDHEN and CDR2 is SYDVKM in the germline V gene. The CDR3 region has the DNA TGTGCCAGCAGTTCCTTACAGGGTCGGGATACGCAGTATTTT. This translates into CASSSLQGRDTQYF.

The chain uses TRBV19 and TRBJ1-5, with TRBD1 as a possible D gene (5 bases). The ends were cut back, 6 bases at V and 5 bases at J, with 11 bases in the middle. This CDR3 is 13 amino acids long. Germline V gene data show CDR1 as LNHDA and CDR2 as SQIVND (reference sequence). The CDR3 is CASSDSGHQPQHF. The CDR3 DNA reads TGTGCCAGTAGCGACTCAGGGCATCAGCCCCAGCATTTT.

The rearrangement links TRBV6-1 to TRBJ2-7; D remains unclear. V gave up 0 bases and J gave up 3 bases, with 12 bases separating them. The CDR3 contains 15 residues. Germline V gives CDR1 MNHNS, CDR2 SASEGT. The CDR3 bases are TGTGCCAGCAGTGAAGCGCTTCGTAGCAACTACGAGCAGTACTTC. Residues: CASSEALRSNYEQYF.

This clone was counted once. The rearrangement uses TRBV3-1 (or the pseudogene TRBV3-2) and TRBJ2-1, with unresolved D. This CDR3 contains 17 residues. Germline V gene sequence: CDR1 LGHDT, CDR2 YNNKEL (reference sequence). The germline V and J ends were trimmed by 1 base and 6 bases, with 19 bases remaining between them. CDR3 nucleotide sequence: TGTGCCAGCAGCCAAGTCGCTTCACCGGGTCTCACCAATGAGCAGTTCTTC. Translated, it gives CASSQVASPGLTNEQFF.

This chain links TRBV4-2 with TRBJ1-2, with 7 nucleotides matching TRBD1. The V gene end was trimmed by 6 bases and the J gene end by 5 bases; junction bases not matched to a gene: 6. Looked up from germline, CDR1 is LGHNA and CDR2 is YNFKEQ. The CDR3 extends over 13 amino acids. CDR3 nucleotide sequence: TGTGCCAGCAGGAGACAGGGTCGTTATGGCTACACCTTC. This codes for CASRRQGRYGYTF.

The chain is built from TRBV11-3 and TRBJ2-5; 9 bases agree with TRBD1. CDR3 length equals 15 residues. The germline V gene encodes CDR1 SGHNT and CDR2 YENEEA. Trimming took 4 bases from V and 2 from J; bases not matched to a gene: 5. The CDR3 DNA follows: TGTGCCAGCAGCTCTCGGACAGGGGATCAAGAGACCCAGTACTTC. Translation: CASSSRTGDQETQYF.

The rearrangement links TRBV5-1 to TRBJ2-5; 7 nucleotides agree with TRBD1. The length of the CDR3 is 15 residues. The V and J ends lost 2 bases and 5 bases, in that order; junction bases with no gene match: 9. The germline gives CDR1 SGHRS, CDR2 YFSETQ. The CDR3, as DNA: TGCGCCAGCAGCTTTGGGGGACAGAGATCGGAGACCCAGTACTTC. Its translation is CASSFGGQRSETQYF.

CDR3 amino acids: CASSPRTGFTEAFF. CDR3 nucleotide sequence: TGTGCCAGCAGCCCCAGGACAGGGTTCACTGAAGCTTTCTTT. This chain uses TRBV5-4 with TRBJ1-1, with 8 bases identical to TRBD1. Looked up from germline, CDR1 is SGHNT and CDR2 is YYREEE (reference sequence). This CDR3 is built from 14 residues. After removal of 4 bases from V and 4 bases from J, the junction contained 6 bases not matched to a gene. Drawing the rest from reference TRBV5-4 and TRBJ1-1, the complete variable domain is ETGVTQSPTHLIKTRGQQVTLRCSSQSGHNTVSWYQQALGQGPQFIFQYYREEENGRGNFPPRFSGLQFPNYSSELNVNALELDDSALYLCASSPRTGFTEAFFGQGTRLTVV.

The chain is built from TRBV30 and TRBJ1-2; 8 positions match TRBD1. Germline CDR1 is GTSNPN and CDR2 is SVGIG (reference sequence). The CDR3 sequence is 16 residues long. J lost 3 bases, V lost 0 bases, and 9 bases had no gene match. In DNA, the CDR3 is TGTGCCTGGAGTGTACCGAGACAGGGGAGATACTATGGCTACACCTTC. Its translation: CAWSVPRQGRYYGYTF.

This clone was picked up a small number of times. V and J are TRBV7-2 and TRBJ2-2, with 11 bases lining up with TRBD2. The CDR3 totals 15 residues. Per germline, CDR1 SGHTA and CDR2 FQGNSA. With 5 bases clipped from V and 4 bases from J, the junction kept 3 bases outside the gene matches. In DNA form, the CDR3 reads TGTGCCAGCAGCCTAACTAGCGGGGGCACCGGGGAGCTGTTTTTT. Translating it yields CASSLTSGGTGELFF.

The rearrangement links TRBV9 to TRBJ2-3; 8 bases map to TRBD2. CDR3 size: 15 residues. Germline loops: CDR1 SGDLS, CDR2 YYNGEE. With 0 bases clipped from V and 4 bases from J, the junction kept 4 bases outside the gene matches. The CDR3 reads CASSVGAGGSDTQYF. The CDR3 DNA follows: TGTGCCAGCAGCGTAGGGGCGGGGGGTTCAGATACGCAGTATTTT.

This clone was seen only once. This chain connects TRBV18 to TRBJ1-5; 7 nucleotides agree with TRBD1. Germline lookup yields CDR1 KGHSH and CDR2 LQKENI. CDR3 length: 16 residues. With V trimmed by 2 bases and J by 7 bases, 11 bases remained unmatched. CDR3 nucleotide sequence: TGTGCCAGCTCACCAAGTTACCGGGACAGCGTCCAGCCCCAGCATTTT. Residues: CASSPSYRDSVQPQHF.

The J gene is TRBJ1-4, the V gene TRBV2; D is uncertain. Germline assignment: CDR1 SNHLY and CDR2 FYNNEI. The CDR3 length is 14 residues. V was pared by 7 bases and J by 0 bases, with 9 bases between. Here the CDR3 DNA reads TGTGCCAGCACCAAGACACCAACTAATGAAAAACTGTTTTTT. This translates into CASTKTPTNEKLFF.

This rearrangement joins TRBV4-3 to TRBJ1-4; a possible D gene is TRBD1 (5 bases). The CDR3 is made up of 16 amino acids. Germline CDR1 and CDR2: LGHNA and YSLEER. V lost 0 bases to trimming and J lost 7 bases, with 15 bases between them. The CDR3 sequence is CASSQEEAAGGEKLFF. The CDR3 DNA reads as TGCGCCAGCAGCCAAGAGGAAGCCGCCGGGGGTGAAAAACTGTTTTTT.

V is TRBV3-1 (or the pseudogene TRBV3-2) and J is TRBJ2-7; D remains ambiguous. Per germline, CDR1 LGHDT and CDR2 YNNKEL (reference sequence). The V end lost 1 base, the J end lost 3 bases, and 10 bases lay between the germline ends. CDR3 length equals 14 residues. CDR3 sequence: CASSQGIGFYEQYF. The CDR3 DNA follows: TGTGCCAGCAGCCAAGGTATTGGCTTCTACGAGCAGTACTTC.

This sequence joins TRBV7-3 and TRBJ2-7; D not certain. CDR3 length: 15 amino acids. The V and J ends lost 0 bases and 1 base respectively, with 10 bases between them. The germline gives CDR1 SGHTA, CDR2 FQGTGA. Here the CDR3 reads CASSLTVDGSYEQYF. The CDR3 DNA sequence: TGTGCCAGCAGCTTAACGGTAGACGGGTCCTACGAGCAGTACTTC.

V and J are TRBV27 and TRBJ2-1, with 7 bases identical to TRBD1. Per germline, CDR1 MNHEY and CDR2 SMNVEV (reference sequence). J gave up 4 bases and V 5 bases, and 14 bases lay outside the gene matches. This CDR3 is built from 17 residues. CDR3 nucleotides: TGTGCCAGCAGTCCAACCCCCACCGGGACAGCTTACAATGAGCAGTTCTTC. Translating gives CASSPTPTGTAYNEQFF.

This clone was seen once. The rearrangement uses TRBV19 and TRBJ2-1, with D maybe TRBD2 (6 bases). This CDR3 is 13 amino acids long. V was shortened by 3 bases and J by 6 bases, with 9 bases between the two germline ends. Per the germline V gene, CDR1 is LNHDA and CDR2 is SQIVND (reference sequence). In DNA, the CDR3 is TGTGCCAGTAGTATTTCCGGGGGCAATGAGCAGTTCTTC. Residues: CASSISGGNEQFF.

The chain joins TRBV28 to TRBJ1-6; a weak D match, TRBD1 (5 bases). This CDR3 spans 15 amino acids. V gave up 7 bases and J gave up 0 bases, with 10 bases separating them. The germline gives CDR1 MDHEN, CDR2 SYDVKM. The CDR3 spells CASNGGDSYNSPLHF. CDR3 DNA sequence: TGTGCCAGCAATGGAGGGGACTCCTATAATTCACCCCTCCACTTT.

The rearrangement uses TRBV12-2 and TRBJ2-5; the DNA was not compared with TRBD2, the D call given in the table. TRBV12-2 counts as a pseudogene. This CDR3 is 15 amino acids long. CDR3 DNA sequence: TGTGCAAGTCGCTTCCGGGAGCCGGTTCTGAAGACCCAGTACTTC. It is translated as CASRFREPVLKTQYF.